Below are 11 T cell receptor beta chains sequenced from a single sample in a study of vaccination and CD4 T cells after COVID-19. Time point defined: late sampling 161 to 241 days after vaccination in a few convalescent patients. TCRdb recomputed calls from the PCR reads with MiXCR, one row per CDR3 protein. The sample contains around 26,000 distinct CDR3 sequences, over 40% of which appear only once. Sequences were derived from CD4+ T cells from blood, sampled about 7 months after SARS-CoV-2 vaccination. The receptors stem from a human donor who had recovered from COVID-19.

CDR3 sequence: CSARGRQETQYF. The CDR3, as DNA: TGCAGTGCTAGAGGGCGGCAAGAGACCCAGTACTTC. The chain joins TRBV20-1 to TRBJ2-5; D gene uncertain. Trimming shortened V by 1 base and J by 2 bases, and 5 bases separated the two germline ends. Germline CDR1 reads DFQATT; CDR2 reads SNEGSKA (reference sequence). CDR3 length: 12 residues.

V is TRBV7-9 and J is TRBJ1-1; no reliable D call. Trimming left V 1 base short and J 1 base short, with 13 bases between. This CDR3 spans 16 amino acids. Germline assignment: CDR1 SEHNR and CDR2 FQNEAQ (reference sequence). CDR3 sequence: CASSLGLSYSNTEAFF. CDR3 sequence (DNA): TGTGCCAGCAGCTTAGGTCTCAGCTACTCGAACACTGAAGCTTTCTTT.

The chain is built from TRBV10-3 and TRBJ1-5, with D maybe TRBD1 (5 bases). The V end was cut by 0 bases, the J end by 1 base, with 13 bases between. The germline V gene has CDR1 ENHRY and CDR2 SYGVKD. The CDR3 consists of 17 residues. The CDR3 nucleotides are TGTGCCATCAGTGAGTCCGTCGGGACCAGGAGCAATCAGCCCCAGCATTTT. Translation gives CAISESVGTRSNQPQHF.

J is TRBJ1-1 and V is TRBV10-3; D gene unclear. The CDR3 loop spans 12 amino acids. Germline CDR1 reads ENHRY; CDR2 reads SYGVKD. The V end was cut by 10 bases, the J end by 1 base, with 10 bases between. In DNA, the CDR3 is TGTGCCACCTCGACGGGGAACACTGAAGCTTTCTTT. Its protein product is CATSTGNTEAFF.

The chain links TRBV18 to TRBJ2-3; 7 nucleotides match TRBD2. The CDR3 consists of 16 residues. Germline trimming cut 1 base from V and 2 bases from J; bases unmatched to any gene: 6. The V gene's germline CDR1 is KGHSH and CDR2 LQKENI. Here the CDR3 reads CASSPRSSGPTDTQYF. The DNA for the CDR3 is TGTGCCAGCTCACCACGATCTAGCGGCCCCACAGATACGCAGTATTTT.

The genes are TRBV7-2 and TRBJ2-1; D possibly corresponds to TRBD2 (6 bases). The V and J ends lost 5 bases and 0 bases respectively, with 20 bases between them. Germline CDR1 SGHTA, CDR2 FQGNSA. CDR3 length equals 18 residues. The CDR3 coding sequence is TGTGCCAGCAGCCCCACCTCGGGACTCTCGAGCTCCTACAATGAGCAGTTCTTC. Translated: CASSPTSGLSSSYNEQFF. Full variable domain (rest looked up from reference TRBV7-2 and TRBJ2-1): GAGVSQSPSNKVTEKGKDVELRCDPISGHTALYWYRQSLGQGLEFLIYFQGNSAPDKSGLPSDRFSAERTGGSVSTLTIQRTQQEDSAVYLCASSPTSGLSSSYNEQFFGPGTRLTVL.

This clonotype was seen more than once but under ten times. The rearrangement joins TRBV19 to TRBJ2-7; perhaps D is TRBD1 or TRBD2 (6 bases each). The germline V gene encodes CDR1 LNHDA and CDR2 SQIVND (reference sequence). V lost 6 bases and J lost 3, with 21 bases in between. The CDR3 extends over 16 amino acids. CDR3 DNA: TGTGCCAGTAGCCCTCGGGGGCGCGGGATAGGCTACGAGCAGTACTTC. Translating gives CASSPRGRGIGYEQYF.

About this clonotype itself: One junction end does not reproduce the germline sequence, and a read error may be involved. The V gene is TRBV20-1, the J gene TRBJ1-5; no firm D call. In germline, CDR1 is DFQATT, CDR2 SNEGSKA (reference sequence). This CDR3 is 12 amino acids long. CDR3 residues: CNARGSNQPQHF. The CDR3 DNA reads TGCAATGCTAGAGGATCCAATCAGCCCCAGCATTTT.

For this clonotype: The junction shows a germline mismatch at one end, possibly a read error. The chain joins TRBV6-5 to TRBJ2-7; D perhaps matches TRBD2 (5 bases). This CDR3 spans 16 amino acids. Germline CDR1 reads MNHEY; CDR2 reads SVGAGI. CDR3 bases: TGTGCCAGCGGTTACTCAGGACTTGATGAGGGATACGAGCAGTACTTC. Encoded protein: CASGYSGLDEGYEQYF.

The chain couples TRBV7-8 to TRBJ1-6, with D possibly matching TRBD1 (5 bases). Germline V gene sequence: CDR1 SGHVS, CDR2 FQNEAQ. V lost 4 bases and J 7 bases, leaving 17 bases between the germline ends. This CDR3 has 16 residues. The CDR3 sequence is CASSSTPGPGNSPLHF. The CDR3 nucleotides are TGTGCCAGCAGCTCGACCCCGGGGCCCGGCAATTCACCCCTCCACTTT.

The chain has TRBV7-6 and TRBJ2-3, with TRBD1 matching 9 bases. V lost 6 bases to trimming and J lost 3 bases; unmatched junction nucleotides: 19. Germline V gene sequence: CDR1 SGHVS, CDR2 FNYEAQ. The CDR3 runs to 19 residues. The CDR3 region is CASSPEGGKGTGMTDTQYF. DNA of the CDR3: TGTGCCAGCAGTCCCGAAGGTGGTAAGGGGACAGGGATGACAGATACGCAGTATTTT.